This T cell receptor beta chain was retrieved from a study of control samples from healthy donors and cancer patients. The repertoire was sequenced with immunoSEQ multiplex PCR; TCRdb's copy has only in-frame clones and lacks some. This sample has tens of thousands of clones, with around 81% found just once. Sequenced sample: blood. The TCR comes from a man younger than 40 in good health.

CDR3 loop: CASSKVGQGINQPQHF. CDR3 coding DNA: TGTGCCAGTAGTAAAGTGGGACAGGGAATAAATCAGCCCCAGCATTTT. The genes are TRBV19 and TRBJ1-5; 9 bases match TRBD1. V gave up 4 bases and J gave up 4 bases; unmatched junction bases: 8. Per germline, CDR1 LNHDA and CDR2 SQIVND (reference sequence). The CDR3 is 16 residues long.